A single sample gave rise to the 6 T cell receptor beta chains below, sequenced in a study of radiotherapy plus CTLA-4 blockade in lung cancer. The data were produced by immunoSEQ multiplex PCR, yet TCRdb's version contains in-frame clones alone and is incomplete. The data show just under 60,000 clones, with approximately 67% seen just once and approximately 8.6% held by the top ten. The sequences come from peripheral blood, collected from a patient treated with radiotherapy plus ipilimumab. All receptors come from a human donor with non-small cell lung cancer whose response to radiotherapy plus ipilimumab could not be evaluated.

This rearrangement joins TRBV18 to TRBJ2-5; weak D call: TRBD2 (5 bases). This CDR3 is built from 16 residues. The V gene's germline CDR1 is KGHSH and CDR2 LQKENI. The V end was cut by 1 base, the J end by 4 bases, with 16 bases between. Written as DNA, the CDR3 is TGTGCCAGCTCACCACGTCCGGGATCCAGTGGAGAGACCCAGTACTTC. Amino acids: CASSPRPGSSGETQYF.

The CDR3 coding sequence is TGCAGCGTTGGTGGGGGGAGTTCACAAGAGACCCAGTACTTC. Its protein product is CSVGGGSSQETQYF. The chain couples TRBV29-1 to TRBJ2-5, with a tentative D call TRBD2 (6 bases). The CDR3 has 14 residues. Trimming cost V 4 bases and J 2 bases, with 14 bases left between them. Germline V gene sequence: CDR1 SQVTM, CDR2 ANQGSEA.

This rearrangement joins TRBV6-5 to TRBJ2-7; 8 nucleotides line up with TRBD2. There are 13 residues in the CDR3. The V gene's germline CDR1 is MNHEY and CDR2 SVGAGI. The ends lost 7 bases at V and 4 bases at J; junction bases unmatched: 6. The CDR3 nucleotides read TGTGCCAGCACCGGGGGGGCCTGGTACGAGCAGTACTTC. Translating gives CASTGGAWYEQYF.

V usage is TRBV2 and J usage is TRBJ1-1; 10 nucleotides line up with TRBD1. Germline loops: CDR1 SNHLY, CDR2 FYNNEI. The V and J ends lost 10 bases and 1 base, in that order; junction bases with no gene match: 18. This CDR3 has 18 residues. The CDR3 here is CAITTGGSYSASNTEAFF. The CDR3 region has the DNA TGTGCCATCACGACAGGGGGCTCCTATTCGGCATCGAACACTGAAGCTTTCTTT. Looking up the rest from reference TRBV2 and TRBJ1-1 gives the full variable domain: EPEVTQTPSHQVTQMGQEVILRCVPISNHLYFYWYRQILGQKVEFLVSFYNNEISEKSEIFDDQFSVERPDGSNFTLKIRSTKLEDSAMYFCAITTGGSYSASNTEAFFGQGTRLTVV.

In nucleotides, the CDR3 is TGTGCCAGTACCCTGGACAGTAACTATGGCTACACCTTC. Amino acid sequence: CASTLDSNYGYTF. This chain links TRBV2 with TRBJ1-2; tentatively, D is TRBD1 (6 bases). This CDR3 contains 13 residues. From germline, CDR1 is SNHLY and CDR2 FYNNEI. Trimming removed 9 bases from V and 1 base from J, with 12 bases in between.

This clone turned up a few times. The chain carries TRBV29-1 and TRBJ2-5; D is perhaps TRBD2 (6 bases). Germline CDR1 SQVTM, CDR2 ANQGSEA. The CDR3 is 12 residues long. Trimming removed 0 bases at V and 5 bases at J, with 7 bases between. The CDR3 spells CSVEDGGETQYF. DNA for the CDR3: TGCAGCGTTGAAGATGGGGGGGAGACCCAGTACTTC. The complete variable domain, with remaining parts taken from reference TRBV29-1 and TRBJ2-5, reads SAVISQKPSRDICQRGTSLTIQCQVDSQVTMMFWYRQQPGQSLTLIATANQGSEATYESGFVIDKFPISRPNLTFSTLTVSNMSPEDSSIYLCSVEDGGETQYFGPGTRLLVL.